This TCR beta chain emerged from a study of T-cell reconstitution after alpha-beta-depleted transplantation in children. Germline V gives CDR1 MNHEY, CDR2 SVGAGI. V was clipped by 6 bases and J by 0 bases, with 12 bases between them. This CDR3 is 14 amino acids long. The table lists this clonotype with many counts. TCRbeta library preparation incorporated unique molecular identifiers. Via MiXCR, TCRdb re-called the PCR reads, giving one row per CDR3 protein. The top ten clones hold less than 5% of a sample with around 600,000 distinct CDR3 sequences, about 10% of them seen once. The clonotype was recovered from a human donor who donated a stem cell graft to a child with acute myeloid leukemia. The chain employs TRBV6-5 and TRBJ2-7; D ambiguous. Material: PBMCs from the stem cell graft donor, obtained from the stem cell graft. CDR3 nucleotide sequence: TGTGCCAGCAGGCACCTCGAGAGCTCCTACGAGCAGTACTTC. This translates into CASRHLESSYEQYF.